This TCR beta chain appears in the sequencing data of a study of cytomegalovirus exposure and HLA in healthy donors. V dropped 8 bases and J dropped 7 bases, with 18 bases sitting between them. Germline lookup yields CDR1 MDHEN and CDR2 SYDVKM. This CDR3 has 14 residues. The PCR employed 60 Vbeta primers together with 13 Jbeta primers. The method was immunoSEQ multiplex PCR; TCRdb's version includes in-frame clones alone and lacks a portion of them. The repertoire includes more than 85,000 clones, more than 65% of them detected once, and 1.2% sits in the top ten. The chain is built from TRBV28 and TRBJ1-3, with a possible D match to TRBD1 (6 bases). The source of this sequence is a young woman in good health and CMV-seronegative. Specimen: PBMCs. DNA for the CDR3: TGTGCCAGCGGATTGGCAGGGGTCTGGAACACCATATATTTT. Its protein is CASGLAGVWNTIYF.